This passage covers 13 T cell receptor beta chains from one sample sequenced in a study of CD8 T cells in ankylosing spondylitis. General study results and limits: A TCR beta motif of 8 or 9 highly homologous variants appeared characteristic of ankylosing spondylitis blood.

TCRdb independently ran MiXCR on the 5' RACE reads; one entry per CDR3 protein. This sample has 450,000 to 550,000 distinct CDR3 sequences, with less than 6% found just once. Their target antigens are unknown. The sequenced material came from blood, either unsorted or a sorted T cell fraction (not recorded which). The receptors were gathered from a male donor with ankylosing spondylitis.

This clonotype has just one count. A much more abundant neighbour one base away suggests this may be a read error. The chain has TRBV5-1 and TRBJ2-4, with D possibly matching TRBD1 (6 bases). This CDR3 has 15 residues. CDR1 and CDR2 from the germline V gene are SGHRS and YFSETQ. V was pared by 2 bases and J by 8 bases, with 17 bases between. CDR3 in DNA: TGCGCCAGCAGCTTCCGGACAGAGTCCATTCACATTCAGTACTTC. Its protein is CASSFRTESIHIQYF.

The sample holds a few counts of this clonotype. The chain couples TRBV20-1 to TRBJ2-7, with 13 bases identical to TRBD2. The germline CDR1 and CDR2 sequences are DFQATT and SNEGSKA (reference sequence). The CDR3 spans 13 residues. V dropped 8 bases and J dropped 4; count of bases not matched to a gene: 5. CDR3 loop: CSSPTSGGYEQYF. The CDR3 region has the DNA TGCAGTTCCCCGACTAGCGGGGGGTACGAGCAGTACTTC.

This clonotype appeared a few times. This sequence joins TRBV29-1 and TRBJ2-1; the D call may be TRBD1 or TRBD2 (5 bases each). CDR1 SQVTM and CDR2 ANQGSEA come from the germline V gene. V lost 4 bases, J lost 8 bases, and 9 bases lay in between. The CDR3 length is 11 residues. In nucleotides, the CDR3 is TGCAGCGTTGGGGGGTATGATGAGCAGTTCTTC. Translating gives CSVGGYDEQFF.

This clonotype was picked up many times. This chain joins TRBV7-2 and TRBJ1-5; TRBD1 is a possible D gene (5 bases). With 5 bases removed from V and 0 bases from J, the gap between germline ends came to 14 bases. The germline V gene encodes CDR1 SGHTA and CDR2 FQGNSA. This CDR3 is built from 16 residues. The CDR3 loop is CASSPLGGYSNQPQHF. The CDR3 DNA reads as TGTGCCAGCAGCCCCTTGGGGGGATATAGCAATCAGCCCCAGCATTTT.

This clonotype has at least ten counts. This chain uses TRBV5-1 with TRBJ2-2, with TRBD2 identical over 11 bases. Germline CDR1 is SGHRS and CDR2 is YFSETQ. This CDR3 comprises 18 residues. V gave up 4 bases and J gave up 3 bases; unmatched junction bases: 11. The CDR3 DNA is TGCGCCAGCAGCAGACTAATACTAGCGGGGGACCACACCGGGGAGCTGTTTTTT. It is translated as CASSRLILAGDHTGELFF.

This clonotype has only a few counts. The chain is built from TRBV7-9 and TRBJ2-5; D is perhaps TRBD2 (5 bases). V was trimmed by 0 bases and J by 0 bases, leaving 8 bases between them. CDR1 and CDR2 from the germline V gene are SEHNR and FQNEAQ (reference sequence). The CDR3 runs 15 residues. Written as DNA, the CDR3 is TGTGCCAGCAGCTTAGCGGCGGGCTACCAAGAGACCCAGTACTTC. This sequence encodes CASSLAAGYQETQYF.

This clonotype was seen many times. The rearrangement links TRBV28 to TRBJ1-4; the D is unclear. CDR1 MDHEN and CDR2 SYDVKM come from the germline V gene. This CDR3 has 13 residues. Trimming removed 7 bases from V and 10 bases from J, with 16 bases in between. CDR3 protein: CASTEGRTGKLFF. Here the CDR3 DNA reads TGTGCCAGCACTGAGGGCCGGACGGGAAAACTGTTTTTT.

Ten or more counts support this clonotype. This chain joins TRBV29-1 and TRBJ1-4; D gene uncertain. The germline V gene encodes CDR1 SQVTM and CDR2 ANQGSEA. The CDR3 is 12 amino acids. Trimming shortened V by 0 bases and J by 10 bases, and 9 bases separated the two germline ends. The CDR3 DNA follows: TGCAGCGTTGAAGATAAAGTGGGAAAACTGTTTTTT. This sequence encodes CSVEDKVGKLFF.

This clonotype was seen many times. The CDR3 here is CASSPTGIHGYTF. CDR3 DNA: TGTGCCAGCAGTCCCACAGGGATTCATGGCTACACCTTC. The V gene is TRBV12-3 or TRBV12-4, the J gene TRBJ1-2; D is perhaps TRBD1 (6 bases). This CDR3 spans 13 amino acids. Trimming left V 5 bases short and J 6 bases short, with 13 bases between.

This clonotype has ten or more counts. CDR3 loop: CSARAPGLAEPYNEQFF. The CDR3 DNA follows: TGCAGTGCTAGAGCCCCTGGACTAGCGGAACCATACAATGAGCAGTTCTTC. The genes are TRBV20-1 and TRBJ2-1, with 10 bases that match TRBD2. Germline-derived CDR1 and CDR2 are DFQATT and SNEGSKA (reference sequence). V was pared by 1 base and J by 4 bases, with 10 bases of the junction left unmatched. There are 17 residues in the CDR3.

This clonotype was counted ten times or more. V and J are TRBV7-2 and TRBJ1-6; no definite D call. V was trimmed by 4 bases and J by 6 bases, leaving 13 bases between them. The CDR3 is 15 amino acids. Germline CDR1 is SGHTA and CDR2 is FQGNSA. CDR3 sequence reads: CASSSFSGINSPLHF. CDR3 DNA sequence: TGTGCCAGCAGCTCATTTTCAGGAATTAATTCACCCCTCCACTTT.

In this sample, this clonotype turned up many times. The V call is TRBV20-1, the J call TRBJ2-7; D is perhaps TRBD2 (6 bases). Trimming left V 5 bases short and J 4 bases short, with 27 bases between. Germline loops: CDR1 DFQATT, CDR2 SNEGSKA (reference sequence). The CDR3 is 17 residues long. The CDR3 sequence is CSAHDGGVYGGTYEQYF. CDR3 sequence (DNA): TGCAGTGCTCATGACGGAGGGGTGTACGGGGGAACGTACGAGCAGTACTTC.

CDR3 sequence (DNA): TGTGCCAGCAGCTCATTAGCGGGCCTCGAGCAGTACTTC. Protein sequence: CASSSLAGLEQYF. The rearrangement uses TRBV7-2 and TRBJ2-7; 7 nucleotides line up with TRBD2. V shed 4 bases, J shed 6 bases, and the junction held 6 bases outside the gene matches. CDR1 and CDR2 from the germline V gene are SGHTA and FQGNSA. The CDR3 has 13 amino acids.